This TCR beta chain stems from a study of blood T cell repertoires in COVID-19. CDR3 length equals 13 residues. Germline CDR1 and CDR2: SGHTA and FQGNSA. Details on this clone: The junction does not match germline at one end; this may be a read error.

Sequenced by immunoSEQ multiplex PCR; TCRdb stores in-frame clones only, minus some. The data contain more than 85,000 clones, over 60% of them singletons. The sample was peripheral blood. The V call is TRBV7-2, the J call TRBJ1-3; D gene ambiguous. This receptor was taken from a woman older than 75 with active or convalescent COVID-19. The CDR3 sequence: CASSLAIRNTIYF. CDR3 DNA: TGTGCCAGCAGCCTAGCAATCCGTAACACCATATATTTT.